This record covers a single T cell receptor (beta chain). Its antigen is undetermined. Here immunoSEQ multiplex PCR was the method, and the copy in TCRdb shows in-frame clones only, minus some. The sample has 30,000 to 40,000 clones; just over 75% are singletons. The data derive from a study of STAT5B mutations in CD4+ large granular lymphocyte leukemia. Overall study findings and caveats: No patients shared main leukemic clonotypes, though roughly 23% appeared at low frequency elsewhere. 8/27 top patient clones versus 2/35 control clones were TRBV06-family.

V was cut by 0 bases and J by 5 bases, with 4 bases left in between. Germline CDR1 is MGHRA and CDR2 is YSYEKL. CDR3 length: 12 residues. J is TRBJ2-5 and V is TRBV4-1; the D is unclear. The TCR sequence derives from a human donor in good health. Sequenced input: CD4+ T cells from blood buffy coats. The CDR3 is CASSQDRETQYF. The CDR3 bases are TGCGCCAGCAGCCAAGATAGGGAGACCCAGTACTTC.